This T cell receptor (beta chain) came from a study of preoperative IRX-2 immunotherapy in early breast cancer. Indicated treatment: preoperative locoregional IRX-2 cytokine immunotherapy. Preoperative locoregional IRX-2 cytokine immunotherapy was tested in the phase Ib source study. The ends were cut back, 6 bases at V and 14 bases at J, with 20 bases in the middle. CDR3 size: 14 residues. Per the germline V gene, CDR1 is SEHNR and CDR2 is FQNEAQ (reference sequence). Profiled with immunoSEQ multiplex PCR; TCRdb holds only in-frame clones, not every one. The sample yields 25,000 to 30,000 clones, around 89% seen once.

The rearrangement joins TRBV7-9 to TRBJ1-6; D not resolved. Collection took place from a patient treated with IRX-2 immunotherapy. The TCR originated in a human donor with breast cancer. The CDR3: CASSSTRSATSLHF. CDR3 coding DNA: TGTGCCAGCAGTTCCACCCGGTCCGCGACATCCCTCCACTTT.